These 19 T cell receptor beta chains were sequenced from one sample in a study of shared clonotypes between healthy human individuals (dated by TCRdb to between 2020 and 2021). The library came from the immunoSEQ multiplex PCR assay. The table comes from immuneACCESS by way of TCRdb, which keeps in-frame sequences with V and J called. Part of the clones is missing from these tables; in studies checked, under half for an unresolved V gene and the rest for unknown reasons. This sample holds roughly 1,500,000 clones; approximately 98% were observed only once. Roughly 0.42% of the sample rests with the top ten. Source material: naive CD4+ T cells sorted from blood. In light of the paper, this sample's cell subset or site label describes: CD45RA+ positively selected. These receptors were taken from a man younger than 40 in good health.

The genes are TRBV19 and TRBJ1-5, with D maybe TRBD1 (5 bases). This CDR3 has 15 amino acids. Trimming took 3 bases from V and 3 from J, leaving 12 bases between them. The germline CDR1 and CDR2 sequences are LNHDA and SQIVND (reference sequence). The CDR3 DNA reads TGTGCCAGTAGTATGGGGCGGGGGTTCAATCAGCCCCAGCATTTT. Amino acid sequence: CASSMGRGFNQPQHF.

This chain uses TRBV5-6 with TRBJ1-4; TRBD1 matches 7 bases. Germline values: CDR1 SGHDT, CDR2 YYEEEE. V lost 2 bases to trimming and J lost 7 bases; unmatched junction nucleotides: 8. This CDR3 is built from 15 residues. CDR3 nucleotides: TGTGCCAGCAGCTTTGACAGGGCTCCCGGTGAAAAACTGTTTTTT. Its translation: CASSFDRAPGEKLFF.

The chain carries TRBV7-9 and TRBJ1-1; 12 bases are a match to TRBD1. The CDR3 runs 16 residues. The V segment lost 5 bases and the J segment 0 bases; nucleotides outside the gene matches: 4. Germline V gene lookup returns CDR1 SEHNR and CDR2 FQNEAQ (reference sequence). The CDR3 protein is CASSPGTGGMNTEAFF. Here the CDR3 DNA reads TGTGCCAGCAGCCCCGGGACAGGGGGCATGAACACTGAAGCTTTCTTT.

The CDR3: CASSQQEDNEQFF. The DNA for the CDR3 is TGTGCCAGCAGCCAACAGGAGGACAATGAGCAGTTCTTC. The V call is TRBV6-5, the J call TRBJ2-1; the D call may be TRBD1 or TRBD2 (5 bases each). The V and J ends lost 6 bases and 5 bases respectively, with 11 bases between them. This CDR3 has 13 amino acids. Germline CDR1 and CDR2: MNHEY and SVGAGI.

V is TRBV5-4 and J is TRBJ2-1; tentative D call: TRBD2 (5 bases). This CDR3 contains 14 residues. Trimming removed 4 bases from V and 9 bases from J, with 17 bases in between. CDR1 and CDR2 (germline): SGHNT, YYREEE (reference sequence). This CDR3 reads CASSHAGRVGEQFF. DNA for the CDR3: TGTGCCAGCAGCCATGCCGGGCGGGTCGGTGAGCAGTTCTTC.

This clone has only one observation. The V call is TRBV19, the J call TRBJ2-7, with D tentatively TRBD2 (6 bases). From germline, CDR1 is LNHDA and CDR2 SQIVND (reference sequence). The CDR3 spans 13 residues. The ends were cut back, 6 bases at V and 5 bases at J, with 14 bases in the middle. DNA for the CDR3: TGTGCCAGTAGCCCCTCGAGGGAGGACGAGCAGTACTTC. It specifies CASSPSREDEQYF.

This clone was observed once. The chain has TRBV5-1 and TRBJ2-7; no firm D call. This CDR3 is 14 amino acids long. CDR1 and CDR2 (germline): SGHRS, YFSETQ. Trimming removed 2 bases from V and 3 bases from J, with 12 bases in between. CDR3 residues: CASSLMSPLYEQYF. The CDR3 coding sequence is TGCGCCAGCAGCTTAATGTCTCCCCTCTACGAGCAGTACTTC.

The CDR3, as DNA: TGTGCCTGGAGTGTACCCCCAAAAGAGACCCAGTACTTC. The encoded protein is CAWSVPPKETQYF. The V and J genes are TRBV30 and TRBJ2-5; D not certain. V lost 0 bases to trimming and J lost 3 bases, with 8 bases between them. The CDR3 extends over 13 amino acids. CDR1 is GTSNPN and CDR2 is SVGIG in the germline V gene (reference sequence).

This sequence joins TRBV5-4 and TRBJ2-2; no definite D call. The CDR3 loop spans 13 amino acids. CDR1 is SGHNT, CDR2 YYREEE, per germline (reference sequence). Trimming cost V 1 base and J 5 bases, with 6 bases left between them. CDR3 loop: CASSLTVTGELFF. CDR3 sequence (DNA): TGTGCCAGCAGCTTGACAGTGACCGGGGAGCTGTTTTTT. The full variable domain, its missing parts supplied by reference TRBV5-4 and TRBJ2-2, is ETGVTQSPTHLIKTRGQQVTLRCSSQSGHNTVSWYQQALGQGPQFIFQYYREEENGRGNFPPRFSGLQFPNYSSELNVNALELDDSALYLCASSLTVTGELFFGEGSRLTVL.

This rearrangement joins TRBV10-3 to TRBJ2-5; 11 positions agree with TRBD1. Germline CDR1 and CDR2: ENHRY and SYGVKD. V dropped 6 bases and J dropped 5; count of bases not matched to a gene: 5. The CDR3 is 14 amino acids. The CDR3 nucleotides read TGTGCCATCAGAACGGGACAGGGGGACGAGACCCAGTACTTC. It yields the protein CAIRTGQGDETQYF.

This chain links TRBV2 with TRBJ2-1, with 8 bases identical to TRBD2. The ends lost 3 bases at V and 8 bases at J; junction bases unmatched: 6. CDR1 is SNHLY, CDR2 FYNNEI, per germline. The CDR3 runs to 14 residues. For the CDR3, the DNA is TGTGCCAGCAGTGACCCGGGACTAGGATATGAGCAGTTCTTC. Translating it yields CASSDPGLGYEQFF. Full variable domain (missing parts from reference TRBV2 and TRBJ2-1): EPEVTQTPSHQVTQMGQEVILRCVPISNHLYFYWYRQILGQKVEFLVSFYNNEISEKSEIFDDQFSVERPDGSNFTLKIRSTKLEDSAMYFCASSDPGLGYEQFFGPGTRLTVL.

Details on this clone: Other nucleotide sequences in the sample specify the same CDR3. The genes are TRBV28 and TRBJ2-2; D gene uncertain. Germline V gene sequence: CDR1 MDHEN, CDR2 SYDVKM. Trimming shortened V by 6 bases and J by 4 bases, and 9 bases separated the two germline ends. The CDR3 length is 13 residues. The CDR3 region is CASSSPGTGELFF. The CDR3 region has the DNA TGTGCCAGCAGCAGTCCCGGCACCGGGGAGCTGTTTTTT.

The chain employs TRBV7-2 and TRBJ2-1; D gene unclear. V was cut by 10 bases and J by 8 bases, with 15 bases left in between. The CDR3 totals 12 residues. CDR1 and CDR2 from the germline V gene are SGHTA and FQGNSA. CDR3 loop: CATHFGPYEQFF. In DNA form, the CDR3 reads TGTGCCACCCACTTTGGCCCTTATGAGCAGTTCTTC.

The CDR3 bases are TGTGCCAGCAGCGTGGGAGGGGCTGGCAATCAGCCCCAGCATTTT. Translated, it gives CASSVGGAGNQPQHF. V is TRBV28 and J is TRBJ1-5; TRBD1 is a possible D gene (5 bases). This CDR3 has 15 amino acids. Germline V gene sequence: CDR1 MDHEN, CDR2 SYDVKM. The V end was cut by 6 bases, the J end by 2 bases, with 14 bases between.

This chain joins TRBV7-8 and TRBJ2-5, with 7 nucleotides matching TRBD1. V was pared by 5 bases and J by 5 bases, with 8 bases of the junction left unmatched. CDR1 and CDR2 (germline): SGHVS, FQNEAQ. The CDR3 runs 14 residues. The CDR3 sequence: CASSKGTDRETQYF. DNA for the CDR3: TGTGCCAGCAGCAAGGGGACAGATCGGGAGACCCAGTACTTC.

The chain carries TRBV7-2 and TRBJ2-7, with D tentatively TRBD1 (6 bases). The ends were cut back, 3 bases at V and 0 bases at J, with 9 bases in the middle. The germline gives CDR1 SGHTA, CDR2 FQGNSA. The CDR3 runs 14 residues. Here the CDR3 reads CASSFRTVSYEQYF. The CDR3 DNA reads TGTGCCAGCAGCTTCAGGACAGTCTCCTACGAGCAGTACTTC.

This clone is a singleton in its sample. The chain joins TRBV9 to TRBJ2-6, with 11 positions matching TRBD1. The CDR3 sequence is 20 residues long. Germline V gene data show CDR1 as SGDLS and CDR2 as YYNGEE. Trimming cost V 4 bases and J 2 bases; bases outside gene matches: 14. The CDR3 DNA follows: TGTGCCAGCAGCCTAAAAAGAACACCGGGACAGGGGGCTGGGGCCAACGTCCTGACTTTC. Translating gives CASSLKRTPGQGAGANVLTF.

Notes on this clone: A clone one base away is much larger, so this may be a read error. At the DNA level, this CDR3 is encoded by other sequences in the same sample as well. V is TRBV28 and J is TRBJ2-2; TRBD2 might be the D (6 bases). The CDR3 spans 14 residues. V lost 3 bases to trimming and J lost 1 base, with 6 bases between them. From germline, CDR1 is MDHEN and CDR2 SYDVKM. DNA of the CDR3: TGTGCCAGCAGTTTGGGACTGAACACCGGGGAGCTGTTTTTT. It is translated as CASSLGLNTGELFF.

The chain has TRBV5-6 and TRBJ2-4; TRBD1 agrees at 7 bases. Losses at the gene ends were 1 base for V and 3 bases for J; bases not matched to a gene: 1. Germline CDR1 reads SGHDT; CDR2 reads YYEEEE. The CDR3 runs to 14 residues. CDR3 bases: TGTGCCAGCAGCTTGCGGGACAGCAAAAACATTCAGTACTTC. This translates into CASSLRDSKNIQYF.